This paragraph covers one TCR beta chain sequence. The data originate from a study of T cell responses to AZD1222 COVID-19 vaccine. This CDR3 spans 15 amino acids. After removal of 3 bases from V and 5 bases from J, the junction contained 13 bases not matched to a gene. The germline gives CDR1 GTSNPN, CDR2 SVGIG (reference sequence). The repertoire was sequenced with immunoSEQ multiplex PCR; TCRdb's copy has only in-frame clones and lacks some. The table shows roughly 120,000 clones, with roughly 85% occurring only once. V usage is TRBV30 and J usage is TRBJ2-7; TRBD1 matches 7 bases. The source of this sequence is an adult in good health. Sequenced material: peripheral blood, taken on day 0 of AZD1222 vaccination. CDR3 nucleotide sequence: TGTGCCTGGAGCGAACCGAGACAGGGATCTGACGAGCAGTACTTC. Translation: CAWSEPRQGSDEQYF. The entire variable domain, with the rest obtained from reference TRBV30 and TRBJ2-7, is as follows: SQTIHQWPATLVQPVGSPLSLECTVEGTSNPNLYWYRQAAGRGLQLLFYSVGIGQISSEVPQNLSASRPQDRQFILSSKKLLLSDSGFYLCAWSEPRQGSDEQYFGPGTRLTVT.